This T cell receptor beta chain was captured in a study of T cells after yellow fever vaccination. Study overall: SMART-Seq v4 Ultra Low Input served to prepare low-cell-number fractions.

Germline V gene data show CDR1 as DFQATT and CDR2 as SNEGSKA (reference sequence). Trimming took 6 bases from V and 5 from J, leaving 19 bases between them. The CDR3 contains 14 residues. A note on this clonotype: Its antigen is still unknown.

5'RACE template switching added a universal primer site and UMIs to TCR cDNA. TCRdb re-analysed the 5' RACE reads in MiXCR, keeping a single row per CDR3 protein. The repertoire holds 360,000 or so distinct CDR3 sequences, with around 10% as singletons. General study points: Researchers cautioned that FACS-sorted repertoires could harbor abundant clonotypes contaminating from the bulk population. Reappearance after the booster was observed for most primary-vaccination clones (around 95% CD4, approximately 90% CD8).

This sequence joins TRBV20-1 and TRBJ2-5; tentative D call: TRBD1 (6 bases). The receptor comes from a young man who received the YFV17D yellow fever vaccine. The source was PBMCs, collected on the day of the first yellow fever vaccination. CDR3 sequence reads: CSAHGLQGRETQYF. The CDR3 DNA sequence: TGCAGTGCCCACGGGCTGCAGGGGCGGGAGACCCAGTACTTC.